Detailed here is one T cell receptor (beta chain). Its antigen is still unknown. Total RNA, at least 6 micrograms per sample, came from PBMCs. This entry is derived from a study of blood T cells in healthy people across ages. The study, taken as a whole, reports: Estimated diversity across one million T cells was deemed an underestimate.

For the second PCR, which ran for about 7 to 11 cycles, a sample-barcoded 5' primer and a J-beta primer mix were used. One entry per CDR3 protein, called by TCRdb with MiXCR from the 5' RACE reads. Among 800,000 or so distinct CDR3 sequences listed, 46% were seen once. The germline V and J ends were trimmed by 8 bases and 2 bases, with 14 bases remaining between them. Germline V gene data show CDR1 as SQVTM and CDR2 as ANQGSEA. The CDR3 contains 13 residues. The sequenced sample consisted of blood. The source is a man older than 75 in good health. The V and J genes are TRBV29-1 and TRBJ2-3; maybe TRBD2 (6 bases). CDR3 nucleotides: TGCAGCATTGGGGACTCCATCACAGATACGCAGTATTTT. Its translation: CSIGDSITDTQYF.